What follows are 12 T cell receptor beta chains derived from one specimen sequenced in a study of spatial heterogeneity in lung cancer. Each CDR3 protein is one row after TCRdb ran MiXCR on the 5' RACE reads. In the table there are 20,000 to 25,000 distinct CDR3 sequences, roughly 4.6% of which are singletons. The time point denotes: sample taken at primary tumor resection. Unsorted tumor, nontumor lung tissue or cryopreserved PBMC supplied the whole RNA. Here the sequenced sample was PBMCs, taken at surgery. The receptor source for this set is a male donor with early-stage non-small cell lung cancer.

This clonotype occurred many times. V is TRBV5-1 and J is TRBJ2-7; TRBD1 matches 9 bases. The ends lost 0 bases at V and 3 bases at J; junction bases unmatched: 7. Germline V gives CDR1 SGHRS, CDR2 YFSETQ. This CDR3 has 16 amino acids. The DNA for the CDR3 is TGCGCCAGCAGCTTGGATAGCACAGGGGGCTTCTACGAGCAGTACTTC. Encoded protein: CASSLDSTGGFYEQYF. The full variable domain, in which reference TRBV5-1 and TRBJ2-7 provide the parts outside the CDR3, is KAGVTQTPRYLIKTRGQQVTLSCSPISGHRSVSWYQQTPGQGLQFLFEYFSETQRNKGNFPGRFSGRQFSNSRSEMNVSTLELGDSALYLCASSLDSTGGFYEQYFGPGTRLTVT.

This clonotype was seen at least ten times. The rearrangement joins TRBV24-1 to TRBJ2-3, with D perhaps TRBD2 (5 bases). The CDR3 consists of 14 residues. Looked up from germline, CDR1 is KGHDR and CDR2 is SFDVKD. V lost 8 bases and J lost 3, with 14 bases in between. The CDR3: CATTKEVGTDTQYF. DNA of the CDR3: TGTGCCACCACTAAGGAGGTAGGGACAGATACGCAGTATTTT.

This clonotype was recorded many times. J is TRBJ2-7 and V is TRBV15; no reliable D call. The V gene lost 0 bases and the J gene lost 0 bases, with 9 bases spanning the gap. From germline, CDR1 is LNHNV and CDR2 YYDKDF (reference sequence). This CDR3 is built from 15 residues. The CDR3 loop is CATSRDFGHSYEQYF. The CDR3 nucleotides read TGTGCCACCAGCAGAGATTTCGGTCACTCCTACGAGCAGTACTTC. Combining the CDR3 with reference TRBV15 and TRBJ2-7 gives the whole variable domain DAMVIQNPRYQVTQFGKPVTLSCSQTLNHNVMYWYQQKSSQAPKLLFHYYDKDFNNEADTPDNFQSRRPNTSFCFLDIRSPGLGDTAMYLCATSRDFGHSYEQYFGPGTRLTVT.

Ten or more counts support this clonotype. In nucleotides, the CDR3 is TGTGCCACCGAGACAGGCACCAATCAGCCCCAGCATTTT. Amino acid sequence: CATETGTNQPQHF. This rearrangement joins TRBV19 to TRBJ1-5; D perhaps matches TRBD1 (6 bases). Germline assignment: CDR1 LNHDA and CDR2 SQIVND (reference sequence). Trimming cost V 10 bases and J 3 bases, with 13 bases left between them. The CDR3 has 13 amino acids. The whole variable domain, remainder taken from reference TRBV19 and TRBJ1-5, is DGGITQSPKYLFRKEGQNVTLSCEQNLNHDAMYWYRQDPGQGLRLIYYSQIVNDFQKGDIAEGYSVSREKKESFPLTVTSAQKNPTAFYLCATETGTNQPQHFGDGTRLSIL.

The rearrangement joins TRBV6-1 to TRBJ2-7, with D perhaps matching TRBD2 (5 bases). This CDR3 is built from 16 residues. The germline CDR1 and CDR2 sequences are MNHNS and SASEGT. V dropped 5 bases and J dropped 0 bases, with 17 bases sitting between them. The CDR3 nucleotides read TGTGCCAGCAGTTTGGTGTCGGCGGGTTACTCCTACGAGCAGTACTTC. As protein: CASSLVSAGYSYEQYF.

This clonotype was counted ten times or more. V gene TRBV6-5 combines with J gene TRBJ1-2, with 8 nucleotides matching TRBD1. This CDR3 is 12 amino acids long. Germline V gives CDR1 MNHEY, CDR2 SVGAGI. After removal of 7 bases from V and 8 bases from J, the junction contained 6 bases not matched to a gene. The CDR3 reads CASNQGAGGYTF. Written as DNA, the CDR3 is TGTGCCAGCAACCAGGGGGCAGGAGGCTACACCTTC.

The sample holds many counts of this clonotype. The V gene is TRBV6-6, the J gene TRBJ1-1; D is possibly TRBD1 (6 bases). V gave up 0 bases and J gave up 11 bases, with 19 bases separating them. Germline V gene lookup returns CDR1 MNHNY and CDR2 SVGAGI (reference sequence). The CDR3 extends over 15 amino acids. The CDR3 here is CASSYSGGGHSKAFF. The DNA of the CDR3 is TGTGCCAGCAGTTACTCAGGTGGGGGCCACTCCAAGGCTTTCTTT.

This clonotype showed up many times. The rearrangement uses TRBV27 and TRBJ1-5, with D tentatively TRBD1 (5 bases). Germline CDR1 and CDR2: MNHEY and SMNVEV (reference sequence). The V end was cut by 1 base, the J end by 4 bases, with 14 bases between. The CDR3 runs to 16 residues. CDR3 loop: CASSLYSTEANQPQHF. For the CDR3, the DNA is TGTGCCAGCAGTTTATACTCGACAGAAGCTAATCAGCCCCAGCATTTT.

This clonotype was counted at least ten times. V is TRBV11-3 and J is TRBJ2-2; possibly TRBD1 for D (6 bases). CDR1 and CDR2 from the germline V gene are SGHNT and YENEEA. The CDR3 extends over 15 amino acids. V dropped 3 bases and J dropped 1 base, with 9 bases sitting between them. CDR3 nucleotides: TGTGCCAGCAGCTTGCCGACAGGGAACACCGGGGAGCTGTTTTTT. This codes for CASSLPTGNTGELFF.

This clonotype was seen at least ten times. The genes are TRBV9 and TRBJ2-1; 7 bases are a match to TRBD2. V lost 0 bases, J lost 7 bases, and 13 bases stayed unmatched. The germline gives CDR1 SGDLS, CDR2 YYNGEE. The CDR3 has 17 residues. This CDR3 reads CASSVGSDSGGRNEQFF. The CDR3 region has the DNA TGTGCCAGCAGCGTAGGAAGCGATTCCGGGGGGAGGAATGAGCAGTTCTTC. Supplemented by reference TRBV9 and TRBJ2-1, the full variable domain reads DSGVTQTPKHLITATGQRVTLRCSPRSGDLSVYWYQQSLDQGLQFLIQYYNGEERAKGNILERFSAQQFPDLHSELNLSSLELGDSALYFCASSVGSDSGGRNEQFFGPGTRLTVL.

This clonotype was counted at least ten times. This rearrangement joins TRBV7-9 to TRBJ2-5; perhaps TRBD2 as D (5 bases). Per germline, CDR1 SEHNR and CDR2 FQNEAQ (reference sequence). V lost 2 bases, J lost 1 base, and 11 bases lay in between. The CDR3 has 15 amino acids. The CDR3: CASSLSGRPQETQYF. The DNA for the CDR3 is TGTGCCAGCAGCTTAAGCGGCAGACCCCAAGAGACCCAGTACTTC.

The sample holds a few counts of this clonotype. The chain links TRBV7-9 to TRBJ2-7; D may be TRBD1 (6 bases). CDR1 and CDR2 (germline): SEHNR, FQNEAQ (reference sequence). V was shortened by 6 bases and J by 3 bases, with 12 bases between the two germline ends. The CDR3 has 13 amino acids. The CDR3 bases are TGTGCCAGCAGGGGGGCCTTGGGCTACGAGCAGTACTTC. Translation: CASRGALGYEQYF. Variable domain in full (rest from reference TRBV7-9 and TRBJ2-7): DTGVSQNPRHKITKRGQNVTFRCDPISEHNRLYWYRQTLGQGPEFLTYFQNEAQLEKSRLLSDRFSAERPKGSFSTLEIQRTEQGDSAMYLCASRGALGYEQYFGPGTRLTVT.